One and the same sample provided the 15 T cell receptor beta chains below, sequenced in a study of Ad26.COV2.S vaccination and SARS-CoV-2 variants. Indicated treatment: over 15 received Ad26.COV2.S at low or high dose, single or two shots; 5 received placebo; per-sample allocation not given. The investigators took samples on day 63 after the first vaccine or placebo injection. Some clones are missing from TCRdb's copy, which holds only in-frame ones; the method was immunoSEQ multiplex PCR. The sample records around 300,000 clones, about 88% being singletons. The sample was peripheral blood, taken in a trial of Ad26.COV2.S vaccine versus placebo. These receptors originate from a person aged 18-60 years who received the Ad26.COV2.S COVID-19 vaccine or a placebo.

The V call is TRBV13, the J call TRBJ1-1, with D possibly TRBD1 on 5 matching bases. V lost 4 bases and J 1 base, leaving 13 bases between the germline ends. CDR1 is PRHDT, CDR2 FYEKMQ, per germline (reference sequence). The CDR3 runs 15 residues. The CDR3, as DNA: TGTGCCAGCAGCTCGCCGGACAAGAGGAACACTGAAGCTTTCTTT. Protein product: CASSSPDKRNTEAFF. Drawing the rest from reference TRBV13 and TRBJ1-1, the complete variable domain is AAGVIQSPRHLIKEKRETATLKCYPIPRHDTVYWYQQGPGQDPQFLISFYEKMQSDKGSIPDRFSAQQFSDYHSELNMSSLELGDSALYFCASSSPDKRNTEAFFGQGTRLTVV.

The chain couples TRBV30 to TRBJ2-3; D ambiguous. The CDR3 totals 14 residues. Germline values: CDR1 GTSNPN, CDR2 SVGIG (reference sequence). V shed 6 bases and J shed 0 bases, with 13 bases lying between them. DNA for the CDR3: TGTGCCTGCCGATTCCGGGCTAGCACAGATACGCAGTATTTT. This encodes CACRFRASTDTQYF.

The chain uses TRBV24-1 and TRBJ2-7; no reliable D call. The germline V gene encodes CDR1 KGHDR and CDR2 SFDVKD. V lost 2 bases to trimming and J lost 5 bases, with 12 bases between them. The CDR3 has 14 amino acids. CDR3 residues: CATSDSVRSDEQYF. CDR3 nucleotides: TGTGCCACCAGTGATTCGGTCAGGTCCGACGAGCAGTACTTC.

The CDR3 reads CASSGALKIQPQHF. The DNA of the CDR3 is TGTGCCAGCAGCGGGGCCTTGAAAATTCAGCCCCAGCATTTT. The rearrangement links TRBV6-5 to TRBJ1-5; D is perhaps TRBD1 (5 bases). V lost 6 bases and J 6 bases, leaving 15 bases between the germline ends. Per the germline V gene, CDR1 is MNHEY and CDR2 is SVGAGI. This CDR3 spans 14 amino acids.

This clone has just a few counts. This chain links TRBV4-3 with TRBJ2-6; D remains unclear. CDR1 LGHNA and CDR2 YSLEER come from the germline V gene. Deletions cut 2 bases from V and 3 bases from J, with 8 bases between. This CDR3 is built from 15 residues. The CDR3 nucleotides read TGCGCCAGCAGCCAAAACCCACTTGGGGCCAACGTCCTGACTTTC. Translation gives CASSQNPLGANVLTF.

J is TRBJ1-4 and V is TRBV18, with 7 bases matching TRBD1. This CDR3 has 14 residues. V lost 2 bases, J lost 3 bases, and 0 bases stayed unmatched. CDR1 is KGHSH, CDR2 LQKENI, per germline. The CDR3 spells CASSPGTANEKLFF. For the CDR3, the DNA is TGTGCCAGCTCACCAGGGACAGCTAATGAAAAACTGTTTTTT. Complete variable domain (other parts from reference TRBV18 and TRBJ1-4): NAGVMQNPRHLVRRRGQEARLRCSPMKGHSHVYWYRQLPEEGLKFMVYLQKENIIDESGMPKERFSAEFPKEGPSILRIQQVVRGDSAAYFCASSPGTANEKLFFGSGTQLSVL.

This chain uses TRBV9 with TRBJ2-3, with TRBD2 identical over 9 bases. The CDR3 runs 16 residues. Trimming cost V 4 bases and J 0 bases; bases outside gene matches: 6. Germline loops: CDR1 SGDLS, CDR2 YYNGEE. The CDR3: CASSLGLALSTDTQYF. DNA for the CDR3: TGTGCCAGCAGCCTCGGACTAGCGCTGAGCACAGATACGCAGTATTTT. The entire variable domain, with the rest obtained from reference TRBV9 and TRBJ2-3, is as follows: DSGVTQTPKHLITATGQRVTLRCSPRSGDLSVYWYQQSLDQGLQFLIQYYNGEERAKGNILERFSAQQFPDLHSELNLSSLELGDSALYFCASSLGLALSTDTQYFGPGTRLTVL.

The chain couples TRBV4-2 to TRBJ1-2; the D is unclear. This CDR3 is built from 15 residues. Germline V lookup: CDR1 LGHNA, CDR2 YNFKEQ. V lost 0 bases and J lost 6, with 14 bases in between. CDR3 in DNA: TGTGCCAGCAGCCAAGATCGGGCGGCGGCGGATGGCTACACCTTC. This translates into CASSQDRAAADGYTF.

The rearrangement joins TRBV10-3 to TRBJ1-6; 7 bases are shared with TRBD1. V was clipped by 6 bases and J by 8 bases; unmatched bases: 4. This CDR3 is built from 13 residues. Germline CDR1 reads ENHRY; CDR2 reads SYGVKD. The CDR3: CAIRDTGDSPLHF. The CDR3 nucleotides read TGTGCCATCAGGGATACAGGGGATTCACCCCTCCACTTT.

The chain carries TRBV28 and TRBJ2-3, with 7 bases identical to TRBD1. The CDR3 contains 13 residues. After removal of 6 bases from V and 3 bases from J, the junction contained 3 bases not matched to a gene. CDR1 is MDHEN and CDR2 is SYDVKM in the germline V gene. CDR3 in DNA: TGTGCCAGCAGGGCAGGGGGAACAGATACGCAGTATTTT. Protein product: CASRAGGTDTQYF.

The chain recombines TRBV24-1 with TRBJ2-3; D is perhaps TRBD1 (6 bases). CDR3 size: 15 residues. Germline V lookup: CDR1 KGHDR, CDR2 SFDVKD. The V end was cut by 4 bases, the J end by 0 bases, with 10 bases between. CDR3 amino acids: CATSDQGYSTDTQYF. CDR3 nucleotides: TGTGCCACCAGTGACCAGGGGTACAGCACAGATACGCAGTATTTT.

The CDR3 is CATSDWTSGRASEQFF. CDR3 DNA: TGTGCCACCAGTGATTGGACTAGCGGGAGGGCGTCTGAGCAGTTCTTC. This chain joins TRBV24-1 and TRBJ2-1; the match to TRBD2 covers 15 bases. The length of the CDR3 is 16 residues. The V gene's germline CDR1 is KGHDR and CDR2 SFDVKD. V shed 2 bases and J 9 bases; nucleotides not matched to a gene: 4.

The chain links TRBV3-1 (or the pseudogene TRBV3-2) to TRBJ2-7; D call uncertain. V shed 0 bases and J shed 3 bases, with 6 bases lying between them. The germline gives CDR1 LGHDT, CDR2 YNNKEL (reference sequence). There are 13 residues in the CDR3. CDR3 sequence: CASSQEVGYEQYF. For the CDR3, the DNA is TGTGCCAGCAGCCAAGAGGTAGGCTACGAGCAGTACTTC.

CDR3 in DNA: TGTGCCAGCAGCTTGGCCAGGGGGCGCCCCGCAGATACGCAGTATTTT. This sequence encodes CASSLARGRPADTQYF. This rearrangement joins TRBV5-5 to TRBJ2-3, with 8 bases identical to TRBD1. Germline CDR1 reads SGHKS; CDR2 reads YYEKEE (reference sequence). This CDR3 spans 16 amino acids. V lost 0 bases to trimming and J lost 4 bases; unmatched junction nucleotides: 7.

The CDR3 protein is CASSLGGRETQYF. CDR3 nucleotide sequence: TGTGCCAGCAGCTTAGGGGGAAGGGAGACCCAGTACTTC. The chain recombines TRBV11-2 with TRBJ2-5; D is unresolved. This CDR3 has 13 amino acids. Germline V CDR1 and CDR2: SGHAT, FQNNGV. Trimming took off 1 base at V and 5 bases at J, with 8 bases between the two ends.